What follows are 6 T cell receptor beta chains derived from one specimen sequenced in a study of cytomegalovirus exposure and HLA in healthy donors. Primers included in the PCR were 60 Vbeta and 13 Jbeta primers. TCRdb's table, derived via immunoSEQ multiplex PCR, lists solely in-frame clones and lacks some. The listing contains about 150,000 clones. The sequencing input was PBMCs. These receptors all come from a woman in her 50s in good health and CMV-seronegative.

The rearrangement uses TRBV6-1 and TRBJ2-3; 15 nucleotides line up with TRBD2. The CDR3 runs to 19 residues. V lost 2 bases and J lost 0; bases outside the gene matches: 6. Germline lookup yields CDR1 MNHNS and CDR2 SASEGT. The CDR3 nucleotides read TGTGCCAGCAGTGAATGGGGACTAGCGGGGGGAGCTAGCACAGATACGCAGTATTTT. The encoded protein is CASSEWGLAGGASTDTQYF.

The chain has TRBV5-1 and TRBJ2-5, with D tentatively TRBD2 (6 bases). V dropped 4 bases and J dropped 5 bases, with 12 bases sitting between them. Looked up from germline, CDR1 is SGHRS and CDR2 is YFSETQ. This CDR3 contains 13 residues. This CDR3 is CASSGDSWETQYF. DNA of the CDR3: TGCGCCAGCAGCGGGGACTCTTGGGAGACCCAGTACTTC.

This chain joins TRBV5-1 and TRBJ2-3; unclear D gene. This CDR3 spans 15 amino acids. Trimming shortened V by 0 bases and J by 9 bases, and 17 bases separated the two germline ends. The germline V gene encodes CDR1 SGHRS and CDR2 YFSETQ. In DNA form, the CDR3 reads TGCGCCAGCAGCTTGGAAGGTCGGTATCAGGCAACGCAGTATTTT. This encodes CASSLEGRYQATQYF.

The rearrangement joins TRBV7-6 to TRBJ2-2, with unresolved D. The CDR3 spans 14 residues. Germline V lookup: CDR1 SGHVS, CDR2 FNYEAQ. V lost 2 bases to trimming and J lost 3 bases, with 7 bases between them. The CDR3 sequence: CASSLLGHTGELFF. As DNA, the CDR3 is TGTGCCAGCAGCTTACTAGGCCACACCGGGGAGCTGTTTTTT.

J is TRBJ1-1 and V is TRBV5-6; the match to TRBD1 covers 7 bases. The germline gives CDR1 SGHDT, CDR2 YYEEEE. The ends lost 0 bases at V and 5 bases at J; junction bases unmatched: 7. This CDR3 spans 15 amino acids. CDR3 sequence: CASSLAPTGNTEAFF. The CDR3 region has the DNA TGTGCCAGCAGCTTGGCCCCGACAGGGAATACTGAAGCTTTCTTT.

The V and J genes are TRBV6-5 and TRBJ1-1; 9 bases line up with TRBD1. V shed 6 bases and J 4 bases; nucleotides not matched to a gene: 6. The CDR3 is made up of 14 amino acids. Germline CDR1 and CDR2: MNHEY and SVGAGI. This CDR3 is CASRTGGAGTEAFF. The CDR3 DNA is TGTGCCAGCAGAACAGGGGGCGCGGGCACTGAAGCTTTCTTT.